This TCR beta chain is from a study of shared clonotypes between healthy human individuals. Study results and limitations: Shared clonotypes across all four donors exceeded non-shared ones in generation probability.

As to this clone: Antigen specificity is unknown.

V gave up 6 bases and J gave up 2 bases, with 15 bases separating them. The CDR3 length is 15 residues. CDR1 KGHSH and CDR2 LQKENI come from the germline V gene. Selected positively for CCR7 and CD45RO-negative, naive CD8 cells excluded terminally differentiated effector memory CD45RA+ cells. In the original processing: ImmunoSEQ only sent back junction sequences with no quality scores, so filtering was done differently. Libraries were prepared by immunoSEQ multiplex PCR; TCRdb keeps only in-frame clonotypes and omits some of them. From that table come the V and J calls and clone size; the DNA was used to work out D and trimming. The data contain about 820,000 clones, 80% to 95% of them singletons.

Material: naive CD8+ T cells sorted from blood. This clonotype originated in a man aged 30 to 39 in good health. The genes are TRBV18 and TRBJ2-3; D uncertain. CDR3 sequence: CASSQTQTHTDTQYF. The CDR3 DNA follows: TGTGCCAGCTCCCAGACTCAGACACACACAGATACGCAGTATTTT.